The entry below gives a single T cell receptor beta chain sequence along with its context. This sample was included in a study of cytomegalovirus exposure and HLA in healthy donors. V was clipped by 5 bases and J by 5 bases; unmatched bases: 11. Germline V CDR1 and CDR2: MNHEY, SVGAGI. CDR3 length: 15 residues. PCR employed 60 Vbeta and 13 Jbeta primers. Only in-frame clones appear in the TCRdb table, and some are missing; sequencing was by immunoSEQ multiplex PCR. The sample lists approximately 180,000 clones, more than 9.5% occurring once. This clonotype was obtained from a man aged 45-65 years in good health and CMV-seropositive. V usage is TRBV6-5 and J usage is TRBJ2-5; 7 bases are a match to TRBD1. Specimen: PBMCs. CDR3 in DNA: TGTGCCAGCAGTCAGACCGCGAGGGGGCAGGAGACCCAGTACTTC. This codes for CASSQTARGQETQYF.